The sequence of this T cell receptor beta chain was determined in a study of blood T cell repertoires in COVID-19. Living in 24 US areas, the participants were between about 18 and 90 years of age. In the study's own analysis: Reference gene primer amplification in the assay estimated nucleated cell counts. The assay was immunoSEQ multiplex PCR, and TCRdb's table has in-frame clones only and misses some. Clonal size and the V and J genes are those of that table, whereas D and trimming came from the DNA. This sample yields approximately 330,000 clones, of which approximately 86% are seen a single time; around 4% belongs to the top ten. The CDR3 length is 14 residues. The germline V gene encodes CDR1 SGHKS and CDR2 YYEKEE (reference sequence). Trimming removed 2 bases at V and 6 bases at J, with 11 bases between.

The sequencing sample was made of PBMCs or T cells enriched from blood (not recorded which). This sequence was found in a woman aged 40 to 50 with acute COVID-19. The chain has TRBV5-5 and TRBJ2-2, with D possibly being TRBD2 (5 bases). The CDR3 here is CASSFRLAPGELFF. For the CDR3, the DNA is TGTGCCAGCAGCTTCAGGCTAGCCCCCGGGGAGCTGTTTTTT. Based on the CDR3 plus reference TRBV5-5 and TRBJ2-2, the full variable domain is DAGVTQSPTHLIKTRGQQVTLRCSPISGHKSVSWYQQVLGQGPQFIFQYYEKEERGRGNFPDRFSARQFPNYSSELNVNALLLGDSALYLCASSFRLAPGELFFGEGSRLTVL.